This entry describes one TCR beta chain. What antigen it recognizes has not been identified. Nothing much larger sits one base from this clone, and base qualities are not available. At the junction V is shortened by 1 base and J by 2 bases, with 14 bases in between. CDR1 SGHAT and CDR2 FQNNGV are derived from the germline V gene. Reading from cysteine to phenylalanine, the CDR3 counts 17 amino acids. The retained sequence is limited to the CDR3, 51 bases, with the frame set at the first base. High-throughput TCR beta sequencing profiled peripheral blood CD8+ and CD4+ T cells from healthy donors, Susac syndrome patients and multiple sclerosis patients. Treatment-naive patients with stable or active relapsing-remitting disease fulfilling revised McDonald criteria were used as multiple sclerosis controls. Bulk CD8+ and CD4+ T cells were purified by magnetic negative isolation, while CD8+ TEMRA cells were enriched using FACS. Blood was collected in EDTA tubes and processed within 24 hours, with PBMCs isolated through density gradient centrifugation. PBMCs intended for TCR sequencing were cryopreserved in liquid nitrogen and thawed later in a water bath at 37 degrees C. A purity of at least 90% was achieved for sorted or isolated CD4+, CD8+ and CD8+ TEMRA cells.

RNA was extracted with the RNeasy kit and about 0.5 to 1 ug was reverse transcribed using random hexamers. The immunoSEQ multiplex PCR assay, which covers 54 Vbeta and 13 Jbeta segments, was used to amplify TCR beta CDR3 regions. To correct PCR amplification bias, a synthetic template baseline was used for both primer optimization and computational correction. Per the original workflow: Only productive sequences were kept, with reads annotated to V, D and J genes according to IMGT and analyzed in immunoSEQ Analyzer. Clonality was calculated as one minus the Shannon entropy normalized by log2 of the number of productive unique sequences. For each patient and control, public and private clones were evaluated within the 100 most prevalent clones. A clone was defined as Susac-specific if it was absent from the healthy and MS cohorts, from about a thousand published viral clones and from other ImmuneACCESS disease sequences. In TCRdb, the public reads were trimmed at Q25 with fastp and aligned with MiXCR, with productive beta chains retained. Merged by CDR3 protein, the rows form single entries marked with the most common genes and DNA. TCRdb's processing, not the study's, gives the V and J calls here. This sample holds approximately 150,000 distinct CDR3 sequences; 94% were observed only once. Clones ranked in the top ten supply 0.085% to 0.095% of the sample.

These data are taken from a study of CD8 T cells in Susac syndrome (dated by TCRdb to about 2019). Regarding the research as a whole: The study used repertoire sequencing to test whether antigen drove CD8+ T cell activation and differentiation in Susac syndrome. The full study reports these points: The study acknowledged that relatively few individuals were included in the TCR sequencing and HLA analysis.

This TCR came from a human donor with multiple sclerosis. Recombination joined TRBV11-2 with TRBJ2-2; TRBD2 is a weak D gene call, 5 bases matching. Material for sequencing was CD4+ T cells from PBMCs. The CDR3 region reads CASSLGPRVGNTGELFF. The nucleotide sequence is given as TGTGCCAGCAGCTTAGGTCCGAGGGTGGGAAACACCGGGGAGCTGTTTTTT.